The 3 T cell receptor beta chains given below trace back to one sample, sequenced in a study of T cells in Graves' hyperthyroidism and ophthalmopathy. Amplification of TCR beta CDR3 regions used RNA as the template. A set of HTBI primers served as the primers for a first-round RT-PCR of the TCR CDR3. MiXCR was run by TCRdb on the multiplex PCR reads, yielding one entry per CDR3 protein. Of under 350,000 distinct CDR3 sequences listed, about 25% were seen once; the top ten hold about 25%. The sample comprised blood. The origin of the receptors is a man aged 40-50 years with Graves' hyperthyroidism that later progressed to Graves' ophthalmopathy.

At least ten counts were recorded for this clonotype. V is TRBV12-3 or TRBV12-4 and J is TRBJ1-2; 10 positions agree with TRBD1. Unmatched junction bases numbered 9, after V lost 6 bases and J lost 5 bases. The CDR3 covers 15 residues. This chain's CDR3 is CASSPPTGGAYGYTF. DNA for the CDR3: TGTGCCAGCAGCCCCCCGACAGGGGGCGCTTATGGCTACACCTTC.

This clonotype was observed at least ten times. The rearrangement uses TRBV4-2 and TRBJ1-3; D unresolved. The CDR3 totals 15 residues. With 0 bases removed from V and 3 bases from J, the gap between germline ends came to 9 bases. Per the germline V gene, CDR1 is LGHNA and CDR2 is YNFKEQ. CDR3 loop: CASSQDGGYGNTIYF. The CDR3 region has the DNA TGTGCCAGCAGCCAAGATGGAGGGTATGGAAACACCATATATTTT.

This clonotype was recorded many times. The chain employs TRBV5-1 and TRBJ2-5; D uncertain. CDR1 and CDR2 (germline): SGHRS, YFSETQ. The CDR3 consists of 13 residues. The V and J ends lost 2 bases and 3 bases respectively, with 8 bases between them. CDR3 sequence (DNA): TGCGCCAGCAGCTTTGGGCCGGAAGAGACCCAGTACTTC. It encodes CASSFGPEETQYF.